The subject of this entry is one T cell receptor (beta chain). The entry originates in a study of blood T cell repertoires in COVID-19. The wider study: There were acute and convalescent COVID-19 samples, and they came from the United States, Italy and Spain.

Data came from immunoSEQ multiplex PCR; TCRdb stores just in-frame clones and leaves some out. The sample lists over 150,000 clones; 78% were seen once. Trimming shortened V by 11 bases and J by 5 bases, and 22 bases separated the two germline ends. Germline V gene lookup returns CDR1 LGHDT and CDR2 YNNKEL (reference sequence). The CDR3 length is 15 residues. In Cohort 3, a recovered donor had either two negative PCRs, clearance, or symptom resolution. The TCR comes from a woman aged 50 to 60 who had recovered from COVID-19. This rearrangement joins TRBV3-1 (or the pseudogene TRBV3-2) to TRBJ2-1, with D perhaps TRBD1 (5 bases). The source material was PBMCs or T cells enriched from blood (not recorded which). CDR3 DNA sequence: TGTGCCTCAGGGTCTGCCCTTACTATGAACAATGAGCAGTTCTTC. It codes for CASGSALTMNNEQFF.